The rows below give T cell receptor beta chains drawn from one sample of a study of T cell changes during pregnancy in multiple sclerosis. Sequenced by immunoSEQ multiplex PCR; TCRdb stores in-frame clones only, minus some. The sample consists of approximately 100,000 clones, 92% of them appearing once. The sequencing here drew on peripheral blood, taken after pregnancy. The receptors originated from a female donor in good health, enrolled as a control in a pregnancy study. CDR3s include the opening cysteine and the closing phenylalanine or tryptophan. A D gene is named only where the DNA matches it firmly. Only some rows state a clone size, as once, few, many or a class for expanded clones.

>TRBJ1-3|TRBD1|NA|TRBV18
TGTGCCAGCTCACCCGGGACAGGTAGATCTGGAAACACCATATATTTT
CASSPGTGRSGNTIYF
>TRBJ2-2|TRBD1|NA|TRBV11-1
TGTGCCAGCACCCCAGGGGCAGGGGGCGAGACCGGGGAGCTGTTTTTT
CASTPGAGGETGELFF
>TRBJ1-3|NA|NA|TRBV6-1
TGTGCCAGCAGTGTCCAGGGGACTGGAAACACCATATATTTT
CASSVQGTGNTIYF
>TRBJ2-7|NA|NA|TRBV7-9
TGTGCCAGCAGTCCGGTCCACCCCGTCTACGAGCAGTACTTC
CASSPVHPVYEQYF
>TRBJ1-1|TRBD1|NA|TRBV10-2
TGCGCCAGCAGTGAGTTGAACAGGGGTCTTCTGAACACTGAAGCTTTCTTT
CASSELNRGLLNTEAFF
>TRBJ2-2|TRBD2|NA|TRBV29-1
TGCAGCGTTGAAATTAGTAGCGGGAGTACGTCCGGGGAGCTGTTTTTT
CSVEISSGSTSGELFF
>TRBJ2-2|NA|NA|TRBV2
TGTGCCAGCAGTGAAGCATCAGGGTTCGGCACCGGGGAGCTGTTTTTT
CASSEASGFGTGELFF
>TRBJ2-2|TRBD2|NA|TRBV9
TGTGCCAGCAGCCCAACTAGCGGGAGGTTATCGTTGACCGGGGAGCTGTTTTTT
CASSPTSGRLSLTGELFF
>TRBJ2-7|TRBD2|NA|TRBV18
TGTGCCAGCTCACCATACGAAGGACTAGCGGGAATAAGTTTAACTGTGCAGTACTTC
CASSPYEGLAGISLTVQYF
>TRBJ2-1|NA|few|TRBV11-1
TGTGCCAGCACCTCCCTTTCTAGCTACAATGAGCAGTTCTTC
CASTSLSSYNEQFF
>TRBJ2-7|TRBD1|NA|TRBV6-5
TGTGCCAGCTCCAGCTCAGGGGGTGGATACGAGCAGTACTTC
CASSSSGGGYEQYF
>TRBJ2-1|TRBD2|NA|TRBV4-1
TGCGCCAGCAGCCATCCCGCTGGCTTGACTAGCGAAGCCTACAATGAGCAGTTCTTC
CASSHPAGLTSEAYNEQFF
>TRBJ1-2|TRBD1|NA|TRBV7-9
TGTGCCAGCAGCGACTTAATGGACAGGGAGTATGGCTACACCTTC
CASSDLMDREYGYTF
>TRBJ2-1|TRBD2|NA|TRBV14
TGTGCCAGCAGCCACCGTAGCGGGAACAATGAGCAGTTCTTC
CASSHRSGNNEQFF
>TRBJ2-1|NA|NA|TRBV10-3
TGTGCCATCGTCGGAGCTCTAGGGGATGAGCAGTTCTTC
CAIVGALGDEQFF
>TRBJ2-1|NA|NA|TRBV7-8
TGTGCCAGCAAAGCGCTGACCGGGCTAGCGACTGAGCAGTTCTTC
CASKALTGLATEQFF
>TRBJ2-7|NA|once|TRBV7-6
TGTGCCAGCAGCCGATTCCTAGGGGACTCCTACGAGCAGTACTTC
CASSRFLGDSYEQYF
>TRBJ1-4|NA|NA|TRBV7-9
TGTGCCAGCAGCTTAAGGCGGGGGACGGGCAATGAAAAACTGTTTTTT
CASSLRRGTGNEKLFF
>TRBJ2-5|TRBD2|NA|TRBV9
TGTGCCAGCAGGACGGGGGGTATAGGAGTCTGGGGAGAGACCCAGTACTTC
CASRTGGIGVWGETQYF
>TRBJ2-7|NA|NA|TRBV27
TGTGCCAGCAGTTATCGCGGTGGAAGCTCCTACGAGCAGTACTTC
CASSYRGGSSYEQYF
>TRBJ1-4|NA|NA|TRBV18
TGTGCCAGCTCACAGCGGGCAACTAATGAAAAACTGTTTTTT
CASSQRATNEKLFF
>TRBJ2-7|TRBD1|NA|TRBV27
TGTGCCAGCAGAGACAGGGTCCACGAGCAGTACTTC
CASRDRVHEQYF
>TRBJ1-1|TRBD1|NA|TRBV19
TGTGCCAGTAGTCCCCGGGACAGGCGGAGCACTGAAGCTTTCTTT
CASSPRDRRSTEAFF
>TRBJ1-5|TRBD1|NA|TRBV27
TGTGCCAGCAGCCGACAGGGGGACCAGCCCCAGCATTTT
CASSRQGDQPQHF
>TRBJ2-7|TRBD2|NA|TRBV29-1
TGCAGCGTTGAACTAGCGGGAGACTCCTACGAGCAGTACTTC
CSVELAGDSYEQYF
>TRBJ1-4|TRBD1|NA|TRBV29-1
TGCAGCGTTCAGGGACAGGGGCTTGGTGAAAAACTGTTTTTT
CSVQGQGLGEKLFF
>TRBJ1-6|NA|NA|TRBV19
TGTGCCAGTAGTATAGGGACAGCCGCCTATAATTCACCCCTCCACTTT
CASSIGTAAYNSPLHF
>TRBJ2-3|TRBD1|NA|TRBV5-1
TGCGCCAGCAGTACAGGGGGCGCAGATACGCAGTATTTT
CASSTGGADTQYF
>TRBJ1-6|TRBD1|NA|TRBV25-1
TGTGCCAGCAGTGAATCCCGGTGGACAGGGCCTCACAATTCACCCCTCCACTTT
CASSESRWTGPHNSPLHF
>TRBJ2-4|TRBD2|NA|TRBV5-6
TGTGCCAGCAGCTTGGTTCGGCTAGCGGGAAACAAAAACATTCAGTACTTC
CASSLVRLAGNKNIQYF
>TRBJ1-1|NA|few|TRBV19
TGTGCCAGTACCCATCGGGAGGAGAACACTGAAGCTTTCTTT
CASTHREENTEAFF
>TRBJ2-2|TRBD2|once|TRBV9
TGTGCCAGCAGCGTAGGGGCTAGCGGGGGAGACGGGGAGCTGTTTTTT
CASSVGASGGDGELFF
>TRBJ2-7|TRBD2|NA|TRBV7-2
TGTGCCAGCAGCTTTCGACTAGCGGGGAACTACGAGCAGTACTTC
CASSFRLAGNYEQYF
>TRBJ1-1|NA|NA|TRBV28
TGTGCCAGCAGTTTGGGGGGGAACACTGAAGCTTTCTTT
CASSLGGNTEAFF
>TRBJ2-5|NA|NA|TRBV28
TGTGCCAGCAGTTTGACAGGCCCCCGAGAGACCCAGTACTTC
CASSLTGPRETQYF
>TRBJ1-2|NA|NA|TRBV7-9
TGTGCCAGCACCGGGGGTGGGCAAGGCTACACCTTC
CASTGGGQGYTF
>TRBJ2-3|TRBD1|once|TRBV9
TGTGCCAGCAGCCACTTCCGGGACAGGGTTGCAGATACGCAGTATTTT
CASSHFRDRVADTQYF
>TRBJ1-3|NA|NA|TRBV27
TGTGCCAGCAGTTTAGCCCCAGGGGTAGGAAACACCATATATTTT
CASSLAPGVGNTIYF
>TRBJ2-6|NA|few|TRBV27
TGTGCCAGCTGGTCGGTCGGACTCCCCGGGGCCAACGTCCTGACTTTC
CASWSVGLPGANVLTF
>TRBJ2-1|TRBD2|NA|TRBV7-2
TGTGCCAGCACCGTAGGCGGACTAGTATCGTACAATGAGCAGTTCTTC
CASTVGGLVSYNEQFF
>TRBJ2-5|TRBD1|NA|TRBV28
TGTGCCAGCAGGCTTACAGGGGGTCAAGAGACCCAGTACTTC
CASRLTGGQETQYF
>TRBJ2-7|TRBD1|NA|TRBV6-6
TGTGCCAGCAGGGGGACAGGGGGGAACTACGAGCAGTACTTC
CASRGTGGNYEQYF
>TRBJ1-4|NA|NA|TRBV20-1
TGCAGTGCTCACCTAGGGGGTCCGATTTTT
CSAHLGGPIF
>TRBJ2-3|NA|NA|TRBV4-1
TGCGCCAGCAGCCAAGAAAGCCCAGATACGCAGTATTTT
CASSQESPDTQYF
>TRBJ1-2|NA|few|TRBV5-1
TGCGCCAGCAGCGCGGCGGGGGATGGCTACACCTTC
CASSAAGDGYTF
>TRBJ1-5|TRBD1|NA|TRBV10-3
TGTGCCATCAGTGACACTCAGGGGGCTCAGCCCCAGCATTTT
CAISDTQGAQPQHF
>TRBJ1-1|TRBD1|NA|TRBV19
TGTGCCAGTAGTCCAGGACAGGTCGGATTCATGAACACTGAAGCTTTCTTT
CASSPGQVGFMNTEAFF
>TRBJ1-5|NA|NA|TRBV19
TGTGCCAGTAGTAGCCGACAGGCGGAAGTGAGCAATCAGCCCCAGCATTTT
CASSSRQAEVSNQPQHF
>TRBJ2-6|TRBD1|NA|TRBV2
TGTGCCAGCAGTGAACCGGGACAGAGTTACTCTGGGGCCAACGTCCTGACTTTC
CASSEPGQSYSGANVLTF
>TRBJ1-1|TRBD1|NA|TRBV14
TGTGCCAGCAGTTGGACAGGGCCCACTGAAGCTTTCTTT
CASSWTGPTEAFF
>TRBJ1-2|TRBD1|NA|TRBV5-1
TGCGCCAGCAGCCGAGGGACAGGGGTGGATGGCTACACCTTC
CASSRGTGVDGYTF
>TRBJ2-7|NA|NA|TRBV19
TGTGCCAGTACCCCTCAGGGCTCCTACGAGCAGTACTTC
CASTPQGSYEQYF
>TRBJ2-7|TRBD2|NA|TRBV5-4
TGTGCCAGCAAAATAGCGGGGGGGACCTACGAGCAGTACTTC
CASKIAGGTYEQYF
>TRBJ1-2|TRBD1|many|TRBV10-3
TGTGCCATCAGTGAGGACCAGGGGGAGACCTATGGCTACACCTTC
CAISEDQGETYGYTF
>TRBJ1-4|TRBD1|NA|TRBV27
TGTGCCAGCAGGGGGACAGGGGGTGCCAATGAAAAACTGTTTTTT
CASRGTGGANEKLFF